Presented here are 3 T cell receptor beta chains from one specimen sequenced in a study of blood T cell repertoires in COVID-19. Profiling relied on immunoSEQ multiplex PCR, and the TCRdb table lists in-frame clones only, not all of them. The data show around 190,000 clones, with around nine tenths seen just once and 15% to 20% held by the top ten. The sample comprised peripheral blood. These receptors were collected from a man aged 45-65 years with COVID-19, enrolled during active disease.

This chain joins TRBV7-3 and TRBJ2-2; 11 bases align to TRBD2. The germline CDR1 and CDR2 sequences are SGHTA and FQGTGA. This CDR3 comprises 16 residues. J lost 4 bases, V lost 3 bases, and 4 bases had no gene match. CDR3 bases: TGTGCCAGCAGCTTTTCTCTAGCGGGGGGCACCGGGGAGCTGTTTTTT. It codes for CASSFSLAGGTGELFF.

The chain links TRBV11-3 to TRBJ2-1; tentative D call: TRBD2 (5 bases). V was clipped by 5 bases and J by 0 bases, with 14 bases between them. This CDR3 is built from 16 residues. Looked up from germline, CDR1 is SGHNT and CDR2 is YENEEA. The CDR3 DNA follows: TGTGCCAGCAGCCCGGGATTTCTAAGCTCCTACAATGAGCAGTTCTTC. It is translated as CASSPGFLSSYNEQFF.

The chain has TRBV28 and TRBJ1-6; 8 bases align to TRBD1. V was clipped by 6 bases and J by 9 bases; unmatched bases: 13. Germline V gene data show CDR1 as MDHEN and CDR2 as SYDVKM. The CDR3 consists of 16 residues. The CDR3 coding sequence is TGTGCCAGCAGAGATAGGGACAGGCCGTATTCTTCACCCCTCCACTTT. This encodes CASRDRDRPYSSPLHF.